Below are 8 T cell receptor beta chains sequenced from a single sample in a study of siplizumab effects on memory and regulatory T cells. Assay: immunoSEQ multiplex PCR; the TCRdb copy retains only in-frame clones and omits some. The data hold some 97,000 clones, with 92% observed a single time. Sample: Tregs sorted from blood. All receptors derive from a human donor in good health.

The V gene is TRBV4-1, the J gene TRBJ2-1; the match to TRBD2 covers 10 bases. The CDR3 is 18 amino acids. Looked up from germline, CDR1 is MGHRA and CDR2 is YSYEKL. The V segment lost 0 bases and the J segment 4 bases; nucleotides outside the gene matches: 9. CDR3: CASSQESFLAGAYNEQFF. The CDR3 nucleotides read TGCGCCAGCAGCCAAGAGAGTTTCCTAGCGGGAGCTTACAATGAGCAGTTCTTC.

This clone was seen only once. V is TRBV5-4 and J is TRBJ1-2; D is perhaps TRBD1 (5 bases). The CDR3 loop spans 15 amino acids. V lost 2 bases, J lost 4 bases, and 15 bases lay in between. CDR1 and CDR2 from the germline V gene are SGHNT and YYREEE (reference sequence). This CDR3 reads CASSFGLDTFYGYTF. Here the CDR3 DNA reads TGTGCCAGCAGCTTTGGTCTGGACACTTTCTATGGCTACACCTTC.

This chain uses TRBV27 with TRBJ2-1; 13 bases agree with TRBD2. This CDR3 contains 15 residues. From germline, CDR1 is MNHEY and CDR2 SMNVEV (reference sequence). V lost 8 bases to trimming and J lost 10 bases; unmatched junction nucleotides: 11. The CDR3 region is CASRGTSGTSGEQFF. CDR3 nucleotide sequence: TGTGCCAGCCGAGGGACTAGCGGGACGTCAGGGGAGCAGTTCTTC.

The chain has TRBV5-6 and TRBJ1-3; D is unresolved. Trimming left V 0 bases short and J 0 bases short, with 1 base between. The CDR3 covers 13 residues. CDR1 is SGHDT, CDR2 YYEEEE, per germline. The CDR3 nucleotides read TGTGCCAGCAGCTTGGCCTCTGGAAACACCATATATTTT. It specifies CASSLASGNTIYF.

The rearrangement joins TRBV9 to TRBJ2-1; TRBD2 aligns across 8 bases. J lost 7 bases, V lost 4 bases, and 10 bases had no gene match. From germline, CDR1 is SGDLS and CDR2 YYNGEE. The CDR3 length is 15 residues. The CDR3 sequence: CASSRTSSQVNEQFF. The CDR3 DNA reads as TGTGCCAGCAGCCGGACTAGCAGCCAAGTAAATGAGCAGTTCTTC.

The chain recombines TRBV6-6 with TRBJ2-5, with 11 nucleotides matching TRBD1. Germline CDR1 MNHNY, CDR2 SVGAGI (reference sequence). Losses at the gene ends were 2 bases for V and 5 bases for J; bases not matched to a gene: 7. This CDR3 has 16 residues. CDR3 nucleotide sequence: TGTGCCAGCAGTTACCCGGCGGACAGGGGGCGGGAGACCCAGTACTTC. It encodes CASSYPADRGRETQYF.

This rearrangement joins TRBV6-8 to TRBJ2-7; TRBD2 agrees at 10 bases. The length of the CDR3 is 15 residues. Germline CDR1 reads MNHGY; CDR2 reads SAAAGT. Germline trimming cut 5 bases from V and 2 bases from J; bases unmatched to any gene: 6. In DNA form, the CDR3 reads TGTGCCAGCAGTAAATGGACTAGCGGTACCTACGAGCAGTACTTC. It yields the protein CASSKWTSGTYEQYF.

The chain has TRBV18 and TRBJ2-3, with 8 bases aligning to TRBD2. Germline CDR1 and CDR2: KGHSH and LQKENI. This CDR3 has 15 residues. J gave up 1 base and V 2 bases, and 2 bases lay outside the gene matches. Written as DNA, the CDR3 is TGTGCCAGCTCACCAACGACTAGCGGCACAGATACGCAGTATTTT. Translated: CASSPTTSGTDTQYF.